These 3 T cell receptor beta chains came from one sample sequenced in a study of T cell repertoires in cytomegalovirus infection. In TCRdb, the reads were re-called with MiXCR into one record per CDR3 protein. The sample holds about 500,000 distinct CDR3 sequences; roughly a third are singletons and the top ten take roughly 15%. Their antigen targets remain unknown. Material: cultured PBMCs, obtained from culture after CMV antigen stimulation. Receptor source: a human donor in good health (CMV status not recorded). Some clones in this sample may be carry-over from other donors' samples.

This chain connects TRBV7-2 to TRBJ2-3; 8 bases agree with TRBD2. Germline V gene sequence: CDR1 SGHTA, CDR2 FQGNSA. J was trimmed by 4 bases and V by 5 bases; bases with no gene match: 5. The CDR3 contains 14 residues. The CDR3, as DNA: TGTGCCAGCAGCCCTGGGACTAGTTCAGATACGCAGTATTTT. It is translated as CASSPGTSSDTQYF.

CDR3 amino acids: CANRFTEAGNTIYF. CDR3 DNA: TGTGCGAACCGATTTACAGAAGCGGGAAACACCATATATTTT. The chain couples TRBV24-1 to TRBJ1-3; D is ambiguous. Germline assignment: CDR1 KGHDR and CDR2 SFDVKD. This CDR3 has 14 residues.

The sample holds many counts of this clonotype. The chain has TRBV12-3 or TRBV12-4 and TRBJ2-7; the match to TRBD2 covers 7 bases. The CDR3 spans 15 residues. V lost 4 bases to trimming and J lost 3 bases; unmatched junction nucleotides: 9. The CDR3 loop reads CASSSPGLGFYEQYF. The CDR3 coding sequence is TGTGCCAGCAGTTCCCCAGGACTAGGGTTCTACGAGCAGTACTTC.